Listed below are T cell receptor beta chains from one sample, sequenced in a study of shared clonotypes between healthy human individuals. Repertoires were generated with immunoSEQ multiplex PCR, while TCRdb's copy carries only in-frame clones and drops some. The sample holds 2,500,000 or so clones, about 90% seen once. Sequenced input: naive CD4+ T cells from PBMCs. The receptors stem from a man between 18 and 29 years old in good health. Some clones in this sample may be carry-over from other donors' samples. Both conserved end residues are part of each CDR3. A D gene is named only where the DNA matches it firmly. A row's size may be missing; if present it is once, few, many or a size class.

CDR3aa,CDR3nt,len,j_gene,v_gene,d_gene,abundance
CASRGEDTQYF,TGTGCCAGCAGGGGAGAAGATACGCAGTATTTT,11,TRBJ2-3,TRBV28,-,-
CASSLGGANTEAFF,TGTGCCAGCAGCTTGGGAGGGGCGAACACTGAAGCTTTCTTT,14,TRBJ1-1,TRBV5-4,-,few
CSATGLGTDTQYF,TGCAGCGCGACAGGGCTTGGCACAGATACGCAGTATTTT,13,TRBJ2-3,TRBV29-1,TRBD1,-
CASWDRGRGNTEAFF,TGTGCCAGCTGGGACAGGGGACGGGGTAACACTGAAGCTTTCTTT,15,TRBJ1-1,TRBV6-1,TRBD1,-
CASSLRDRIQETQYF,TGCGCCAGCAGCTTGCGGGACAGGATACAAGAGACCCAGTACTTC,15,TRBJ2-5,TRBV5-1,TRBD1,once
CASSDTGVVAGELFF,TGTGCCAGCAGTGATACCGGGGTGGTCGCCGGGGAGCTGTTTTTT,15,TRBJ2-2,TRBV2,-,-
CASSLVATSGNTIYF,TGTGCCAGCAGCTTAGTAGCTACAAGTGGAAACACCATATATTTT,15,TRBJ1-3,TRBV7-2,-,-
CASSWSPGGTQYF,TGTGCCAGCAGTTGGTCGCCTGGTGGGACGCAGTATTTT,13,TRBJ2-3,TRBV28,-,-
CASAWGPNTEAFF,TGTGCCAGCGCCTGGGGGCCGAACACTGAAGCTTTCTTT,13,TRBJ1-1,TRBV27,-,-
CASSREYPNIQYF,TGTGCCAGCAGCAGAGAATACCCAAACATTCAGTACTTC,13,TRBJ2-4,TRBV7-8,-,-
CSARDGYTF,TGCAGTGCTAGGGATGGCTACACCTTC,9,TRBJ1-2,TRBV20-1,-,-
CASSQERGALTPAKNIQYF,TGTGCCAGCAGCCAAGAGAGGGGGGCCTTAACCCCAGCCAAAAACATTCAGTACTTC,19,TRBJ2-4,TRBV4-2,-,-
CASSLLGGSSNQPQHF,TGTGCCAGCAGTTTATTAGGCGGATCCAGCAATCAGCCCCAGCATTTT,16,TRBJ1-5,TRBV27,-,-
CASSPELAGANVLTF,TGTGCCAGCAGCCCGGAACTAGCTGGGGCCAACGTCCTGACTTTC,15,TRBJ2-6,TRBV5-6,-,-
CASSFQSGGVREQFF,TGCGCCAGCAGCTTTCAGTCCGGGGGCGTCCGTGAGCAGTTCTTC,15,TRBJ2-1,TRBV5-1,-,-
CASSRTVNYGYTF,TGTGCCAGCAGCCGGACAGTTAACTATGGCTACACCTTC,13,TRBJ1-2,TRBV28,-,-
CASSRGGSNEKLFF,TGCGCCAGCAGCCGTGGGGGGAGTAATGAAAAACTGTTTTTT,14,TRBJ1-4,TRBV5-1,-,-
CASRSRKLAGVDEQFF,TGTGCCAGCAGATCCCGTAAACTAGCGGGAGTTGATGAGCAGTTCTTC,16,TRBJ2-1,TRBV28,TRBD2,-
CASSQVHTGLTGELFF,TGTGCCAGCAGTCAAGTGCACACAGGCTTGACCGGGGAGCTGTTTTTT,16,TRBJ2-2,TRBV21-1,-,-
CASSGGQGTEQFF,TGTGCCAGCAGCGGGGGACAGGGGACAGAGCAGTTCTTC,13,TRBJ2-1,TRBV9,TRBD1,-
CASSRTGTAEETQYF,TGTGCCAGCAGCCGAACCGGGACAGCCGAAGAGACCCAGTACTTC,15,TRBJ2-5,TRBV5-8,TRBD1,few
CASSEIARAGPGKLFF,TGTGCCAGCAGCGAGATAGCGCGGGCCGGTCCTGGGAAACTGTTTTTT,16,TRBJ1-4,TRBV9,-,-
CASSQTPSPSGIAKNIQYF,TGTGCCAGTAGTCAAACACCCTCTCCTAGCGGAATAGCCAAAAACATTCAGTACTTC,19,TRBJ2-4,TRBV19,TRBD2,-
CSGWAGILSSYNEQFF,TGCAGCGGTTGGGCGGGGATTCTAAGCTCCTACAATGAGCAGTTCTTC,16,TRBJ2-1,TRBV29-1,-,-